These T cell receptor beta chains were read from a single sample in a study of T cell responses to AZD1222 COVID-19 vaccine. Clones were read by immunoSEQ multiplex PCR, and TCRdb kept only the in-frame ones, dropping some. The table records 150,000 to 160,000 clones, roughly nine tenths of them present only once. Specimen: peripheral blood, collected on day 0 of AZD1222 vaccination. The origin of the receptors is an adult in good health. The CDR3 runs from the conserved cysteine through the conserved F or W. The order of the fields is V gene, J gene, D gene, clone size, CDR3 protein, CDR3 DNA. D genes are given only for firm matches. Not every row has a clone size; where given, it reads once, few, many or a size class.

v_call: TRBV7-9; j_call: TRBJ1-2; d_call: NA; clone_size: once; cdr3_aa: CASSLANYGYTF; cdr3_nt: TGTGCCAGCAGCTTAGCCAACTATGGCTACACCTTC
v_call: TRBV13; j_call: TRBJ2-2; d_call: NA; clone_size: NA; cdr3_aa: CASSSTGTHPNTGELFF; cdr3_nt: TGTGCCAGCAGCTCCACCGGGACTCACCCGAACACCGGGGAGCTGTTTTTT
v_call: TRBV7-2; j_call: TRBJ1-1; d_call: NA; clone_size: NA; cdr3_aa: CASSLRMVGTLNTEAFF; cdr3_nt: TGTGCCAGCAGCTTACGTATGGTGGGGACTTTGAACACTGAAGCTTTCTTT
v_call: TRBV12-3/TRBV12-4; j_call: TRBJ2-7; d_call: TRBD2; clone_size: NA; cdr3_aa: CASSFSGRYEQYF; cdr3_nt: TGTGCCAGCAGTTTTAGCGGGAGGTACGAGCAGTACTTC
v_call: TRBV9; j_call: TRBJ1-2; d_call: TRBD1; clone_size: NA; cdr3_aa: CASSAGQMNYGYTF; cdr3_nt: TGTGCCAGCAGCGCGGGACAGATGAACTATGGCTACACCTTC
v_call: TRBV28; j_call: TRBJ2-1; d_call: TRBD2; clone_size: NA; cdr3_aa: CASSLSGSIYNEQFF; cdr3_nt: TGTGCCAGCAGTTTAAGCGGGAGTATCTACAATGAGCAGTTCTTC
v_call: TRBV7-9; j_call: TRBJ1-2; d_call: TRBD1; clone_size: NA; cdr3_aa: CASSATLRQGVYGYTF; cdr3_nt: TGTGCCAGCAGCGCTACCCTGCGCCAGGGGGTCTATGGCTACACCTTC
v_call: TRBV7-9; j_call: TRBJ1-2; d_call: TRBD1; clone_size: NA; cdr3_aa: CASRPTGGGYGYTF; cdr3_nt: TGTGCCAGCAGACCCACAGGGGGCGGGTATGGCTACACCTTC
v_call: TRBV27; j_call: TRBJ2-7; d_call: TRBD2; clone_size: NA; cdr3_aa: CASSLFGGGSYEQYF; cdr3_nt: TGTGCCAGCAGTTTATTTGGCGGGGGGTCTTACGAGCAGTACTTC
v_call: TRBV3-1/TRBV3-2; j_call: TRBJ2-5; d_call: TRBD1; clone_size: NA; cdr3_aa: CASSQGDRGQETQYF; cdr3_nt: TGTGCCAGCAGCCAAGGGGACAGGGGCCAAGAGACCCAGTACTTC
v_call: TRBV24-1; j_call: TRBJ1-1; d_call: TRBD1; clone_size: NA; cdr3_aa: CATSDAGTAEAFF; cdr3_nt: TGTGCCACCAGTGATGCCGGGACAGCTGAAGCTTTCTTT
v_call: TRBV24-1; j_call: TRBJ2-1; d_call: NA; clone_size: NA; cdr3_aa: CATSDARAGSYNEQFF; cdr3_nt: TGTGCCACCAGTGACGCACGGGCAGGTTCCTACAATGAGCAGTTCTTC
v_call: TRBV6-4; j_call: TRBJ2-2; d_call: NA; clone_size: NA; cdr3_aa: CASSIRDTLNTGELFF; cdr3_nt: TGTGCCAGCAGCATCCGGGACACCTTGAACACCGGGGAGCTGTTTTTT
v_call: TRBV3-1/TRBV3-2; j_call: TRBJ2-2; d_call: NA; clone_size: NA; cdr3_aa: CASSQLVGVNTGELFF; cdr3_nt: TGTGCCAGCAGCCAACTAGTGGGGGTGAACACCGGGGAGCTGTTTTTT
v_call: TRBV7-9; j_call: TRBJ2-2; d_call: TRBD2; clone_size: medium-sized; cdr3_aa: CASSSSGVNTGELFF; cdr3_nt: TGTGCCAGCAGCTCTAGCGGGGTGAACACCGGGGAGCTGTTTTTT
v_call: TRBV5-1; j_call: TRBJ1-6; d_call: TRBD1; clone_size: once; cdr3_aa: CASSNWAQGQPDSLHF; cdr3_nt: TGCGCCAGCAGCAATTGGGCCCAGGGACAGCCTGACTCCCTCCACTTT
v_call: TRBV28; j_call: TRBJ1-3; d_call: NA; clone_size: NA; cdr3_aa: CASKAGGDTDGNTIYF; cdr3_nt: TGTGCCAGCAAAGCCGGGGGCGATACCGATGGAAACACCATATATTTT
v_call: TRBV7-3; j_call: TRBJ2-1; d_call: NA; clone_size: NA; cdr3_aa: CASSQISHDSEQFF; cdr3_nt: TGTGCCAGCAGCCAGATCTCACATGACAGCGAGCAGTTCTTC
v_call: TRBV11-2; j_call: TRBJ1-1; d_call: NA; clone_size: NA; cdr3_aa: CASTLTPNTEAFF; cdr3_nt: TGTGCCAGCACCCTCACCCCGAACACTGAAGCTTTCTTT
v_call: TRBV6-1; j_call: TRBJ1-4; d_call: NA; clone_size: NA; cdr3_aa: CASSDVQGGEKLFF; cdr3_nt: TGTGCCAGCAGTGATGTTCAGGGTGGCGAAAAACTGTTTTTT
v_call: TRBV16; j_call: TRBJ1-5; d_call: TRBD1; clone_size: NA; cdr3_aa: CASSRTGGNQPQHF; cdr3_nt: TGTGCCAGCAGCCGGACAGGGGGCAATCAGCCCCAGCATTTT
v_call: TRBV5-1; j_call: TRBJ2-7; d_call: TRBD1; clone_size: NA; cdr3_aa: CASSFNPRRDSFSSYEQYF; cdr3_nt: TGCGCCAGCAGCTTCAACCCACGCCGGGACAGCTTTAGCTCCTACGAGCAGTACTTC
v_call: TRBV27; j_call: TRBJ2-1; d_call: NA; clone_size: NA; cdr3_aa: CASSLSGGPGYNEQFF; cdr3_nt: TGTGCCAGCAGTTTATCCGGGGGGCCCGGTTACAATGAGCAGTTCTTC
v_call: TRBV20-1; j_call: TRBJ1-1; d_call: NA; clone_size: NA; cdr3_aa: CSAWRTWAFF; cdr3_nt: TGCAGTGCTTGGAGGACGTGGGCTTTCTTT